The clone carrying this TCR beta chain was seen only a few times. Its antigen is not known. Graves' hyperthyroidism qualified as stable when ophthalmopathy did not progress within 18 months. Patients showing uncontrolled infection, other autoimmune disease, pregnancy or lactation were ineligible. Germline V lookup: CDR1 KGHSH, CDR2 LQKENI. Trimming pared 4 bases from V and 1 base from J, leaving 11 bases between. The length of the CDR3 is 14 residues. The sample comes from a study of T cells in Graves' hyperthyroidism and ophthalmopathy. Study-wide results and limits: Blood also held most thyroid clonotypes expanded beyond 0.001.

Amplification of TCR beta CDR3 regions was performed using RNA transcripts as template. Initially, a first-round RT-PCR of the TCR CDR3 employed the HTBI primer set. TCRdb reprocessed the multiplex PCR reads with MiXCR, giving one entry per CDR3 protein. The table lists about 500,000 distinct CDR3 sequences, 13% to 15% of them singletons, with 17% in the top ten. The sequenced sample was blood. The chain joins TRBV18 to TRBJ2-7, with a weak D call TRBD1 (5 bases). This clonotype was obtained from a woman younger than 30 with Graves' hyperthyroidism. The CDR3 region has the DNA TGTGCCAGCTCACTAGTCCAGGGTTCCTACGAGCAGTACTTC. Amino acids: CASSLVQGSYEQYF.